The clone carrying this TCR beta chain was found many times. The antigen remains undetermined. The data are from a study of radiotherapy plus CTLA-4 blockade in lung cancer. Study as a whole: Among enrolled patients, approximately 18% responded and approximately 33% achieved disease control. Notes on the study in general: In blood, tumor-derived TCR clones expanded after radiotherapy plus ipilimumab. Strongest reported response predictors: early blood clone changes and post-radiation interferon-beta.

Produced via immunoSEQ multiplex PCR; TCRdb's table is partial and in-frame only. The sample lists 75,000 to 95,000 clones; approximately 78% were seen once. Focal radiation was given together with CTLA-4 blockade (ipilimumab) to patients with chemo-refractory metastatic non-small-cell lung cancer. This CDR3 has 13 amino acids. Germline CDR1 MDHEN, CDR2 SYDVKM. V was shortened by 5 bases and J by 3 bases, with 10 bases between the two germline ends. V is TRBV28 and J is TRBJ1-2; D gene uncertain. The specimen was peripheral blood, collected from a patient treated with radiotherapy plus ipilimumab. The sequence derives from a human donor with non-small cell lung cancer that progressed on radiotherapy plus ipilimumab. Here the CDR3 DNA reads TGTGCCAGCAGTAAAGGACTTTACTATGGCTACACCTTC. Translated, it gives CASSKGLYYGYTF.